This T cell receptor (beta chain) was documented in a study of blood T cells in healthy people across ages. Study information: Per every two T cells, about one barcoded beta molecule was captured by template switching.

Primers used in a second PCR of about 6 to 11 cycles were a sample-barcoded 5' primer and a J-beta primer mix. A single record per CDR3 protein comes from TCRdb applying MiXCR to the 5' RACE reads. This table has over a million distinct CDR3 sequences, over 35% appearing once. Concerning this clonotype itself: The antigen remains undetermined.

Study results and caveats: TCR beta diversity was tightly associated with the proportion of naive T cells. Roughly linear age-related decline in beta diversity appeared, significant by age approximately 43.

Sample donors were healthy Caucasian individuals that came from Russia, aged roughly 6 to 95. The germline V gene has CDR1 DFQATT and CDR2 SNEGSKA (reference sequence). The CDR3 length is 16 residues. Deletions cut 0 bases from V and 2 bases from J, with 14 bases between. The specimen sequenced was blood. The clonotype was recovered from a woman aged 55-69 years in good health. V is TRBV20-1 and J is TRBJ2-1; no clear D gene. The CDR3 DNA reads TGCAGTGCTAGAGATCGGATCGGCAGACCCTACAATGAGCAGTTCTTC. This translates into CSARDRIGRPYNEQFF.